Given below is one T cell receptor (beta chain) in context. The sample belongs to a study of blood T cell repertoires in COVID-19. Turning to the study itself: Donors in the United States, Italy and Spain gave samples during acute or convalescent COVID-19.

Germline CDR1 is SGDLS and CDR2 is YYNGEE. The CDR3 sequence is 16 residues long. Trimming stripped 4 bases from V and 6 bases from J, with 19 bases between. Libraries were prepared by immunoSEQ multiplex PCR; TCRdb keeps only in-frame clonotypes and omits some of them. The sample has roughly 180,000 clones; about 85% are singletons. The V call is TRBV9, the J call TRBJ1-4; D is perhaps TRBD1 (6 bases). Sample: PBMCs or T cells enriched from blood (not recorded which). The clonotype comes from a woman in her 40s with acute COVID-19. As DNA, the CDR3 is TGTGCCAGCAGCCCGGGCGGGGGGCGAAGGGATGAAAAACTGTTTTTT. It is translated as CASSPGGGRRDEKLFF.